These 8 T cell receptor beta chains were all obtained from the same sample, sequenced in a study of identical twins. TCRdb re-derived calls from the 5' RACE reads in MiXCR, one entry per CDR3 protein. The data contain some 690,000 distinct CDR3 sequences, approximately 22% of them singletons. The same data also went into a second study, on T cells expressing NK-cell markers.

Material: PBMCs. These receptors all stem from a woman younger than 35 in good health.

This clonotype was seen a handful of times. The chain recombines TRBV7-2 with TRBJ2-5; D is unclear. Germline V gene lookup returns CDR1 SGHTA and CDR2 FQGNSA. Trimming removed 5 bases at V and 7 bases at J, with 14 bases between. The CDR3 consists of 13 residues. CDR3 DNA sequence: TGTGCCAGCAGCCCGGATCCATCAGCGACCCAGTACTTC. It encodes CASSPDPSATQYF.

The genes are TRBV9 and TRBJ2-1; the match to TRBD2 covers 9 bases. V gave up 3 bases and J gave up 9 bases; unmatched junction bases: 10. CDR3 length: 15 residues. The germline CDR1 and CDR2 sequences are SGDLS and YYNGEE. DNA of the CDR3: TGTGCCAGCAGCGGGAGCGGGGGGCCGGGGAGTGAGCAGTTCTTC. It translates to CASSGSGGPGSEQFF.

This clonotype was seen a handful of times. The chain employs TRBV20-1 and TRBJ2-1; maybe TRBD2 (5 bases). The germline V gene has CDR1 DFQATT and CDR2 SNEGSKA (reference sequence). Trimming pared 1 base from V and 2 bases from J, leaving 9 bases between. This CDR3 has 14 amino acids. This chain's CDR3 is CSARGLTTYNEQFF. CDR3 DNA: TGCAGTGCTAGAGGTTTGACTACCTACAATGAGCAGTTCTTC.

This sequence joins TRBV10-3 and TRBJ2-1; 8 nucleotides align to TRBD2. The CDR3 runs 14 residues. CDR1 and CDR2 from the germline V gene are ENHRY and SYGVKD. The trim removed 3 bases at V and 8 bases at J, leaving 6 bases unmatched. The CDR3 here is CAISELAEGYEQFF. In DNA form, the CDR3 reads TGTGCCATCAGTGAACTAGCGGAGGGGTATGAGCAGTTCTTC.

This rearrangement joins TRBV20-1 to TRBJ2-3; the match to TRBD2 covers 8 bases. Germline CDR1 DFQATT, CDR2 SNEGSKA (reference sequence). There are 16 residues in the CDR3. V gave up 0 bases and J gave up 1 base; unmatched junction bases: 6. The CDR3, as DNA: TGCAGTGCTAGAGATCCGTTGACTAGCGGCACAGATACGCAGTATTTT. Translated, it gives CSARDPLTSGTDTQYF.

The CDR3 sequence: CASSPARAIHGELFF. CDR3 bases: TGTGCCAGCAGCCCAGCCAGGGCGATTCACGGGGAGCTGTTTTTT. The chain is built from TRBV9 and TRBJ2-2, with D maybe TRBD1 (5 bases). From germline, CDR1 is SGDLS and CDR2 YYNGEE. V was cut by 4 bases and J by 7 bases, with 17 bases left in between. The length of the CDR3 is 15 residues.

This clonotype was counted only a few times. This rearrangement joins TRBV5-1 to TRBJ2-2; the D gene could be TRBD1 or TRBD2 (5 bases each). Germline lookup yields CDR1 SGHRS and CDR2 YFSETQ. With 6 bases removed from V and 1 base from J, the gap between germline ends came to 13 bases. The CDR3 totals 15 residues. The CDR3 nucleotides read TGCGCCAGCACCCTGAGGGGTGTGAACACCGGGGAGCTGTTTTTT. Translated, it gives CASTLRGVNTGELFF.

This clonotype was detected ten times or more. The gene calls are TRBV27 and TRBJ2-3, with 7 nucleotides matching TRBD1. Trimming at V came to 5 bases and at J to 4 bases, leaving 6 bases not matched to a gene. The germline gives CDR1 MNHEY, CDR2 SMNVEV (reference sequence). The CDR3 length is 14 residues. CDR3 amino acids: CASSLNRGADTQYF. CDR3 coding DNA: TGTGCCAGCAGTCTCAACAGGGGTGCAGATACGCAGTATTTT.